A selection of T cell receptor beta chains follows, all from one sample in a study of cytomegalovirus exposure and HLA in healthy donors. Clones were sequenced by immunoSEQ multiplex PCR, and TCRdb holds only the in-frame ones, with some missing. The sample includes about 180,000 clones, 70% to 80% seen only once; the top ten take roughly 0.64%. The sample taken for sequencing was PBMCs. Receptor source: a woman aged 40 to 55 in good health and CMV-seronegative. The CDR3 runs from the conserved cysteine through the conserved F or W. A D gene is named only where the DNA matches it firmly. Some rows have no size entry. The others give once, few or many, or a class for an expanded clone.

abundance | j_gene | d_gene | v_gene | CDR3nt | CDR3aa
few | TRBJ1-2 | . | TRBV6-1 | TGTGCCAGCAGTGAAGTTGGAGGTATTGGTGGCTACACCTTC | CASSEVGGIGGYTF
few | TRBJ1-5 | . | TRBV5-1 | TGCGCCAGCAGCTTCGGTTACAGGGATGGCGATCAGCCCCAGCATTTT | CASSFGYRDGDQPQHF
. | TRBJ1-1 | . | TRBV11-3 | TGTGCCAGCAGCTTTCCCCCCGCAGGGCTCACTGAAGCTTTCTTT | CASSFPPAGLTEAFF
many | TRBJ1-1 | . | TRBV6-1 | TGTGCCCAGGCTGGGTTGTGGGACACTGAAGCTTTCTTT | CAQAGLWDTEAFF
. | TRBJ2-7 | TRBD2 | TRBV9 | TGTGCCAGCAGCGAGGGGACTAGCTCCTACGAGCAGTACTTC | CASSEGTSSYEQYF
. | TRBJ2-1 | TRBD2 | TRBV6-4 | TGTGCCAGCAGCGATAAAATAGCGGGAGGGCCGGATGAGCAGTTCTTC | CASSDKIAGGPDEQFF
. | TRBJ1-1 | . | TRBV19 | TGTGCCACCAGGGACACCTTACTCGAGGGAGCTTTCTTT | CATRDTLLEGAFF
. | TRBJ2-7 | TRBD2 | TRBV19 | TGTGCCAGTAGGGGACTAGCGACGACTTACGAGCAGTACTTC | CASRGLATTYEQYF
. | TRBJ1-2 | TRBD1 | TRBV9 | TGTGCCAGCAGCCCCCGCTTTCCGGGACAGGCTAACTATGGCTACACCTTC | CASSPRFPGQANYGYTF
. | TRBJ2-7 | TRBD2 | TRBV27 | TGTGCCAGCAGTGAATATAGCGGGCACGACCTTTCCAACGAGCAGTACTTC | CASSEYSGHDLSNEQYF
once | TRBJ2-1 | . | TRBV5-4 | TGTGCCAGCAGCCTAGCCCCTAGTATGGTCAATGAGCAGTTCTTC | CASSLAPSMVNEQFF
. | TRBJ1-5 | . | TRBV7-3 | TGTGCCAGCAGCTTTACAGACAATCAGCCCCAGCATTTT | CASSFTDNQPQHF
. | TRBJ2-7 | . | TRBV5-1 | TGCGCCAGCAGCTTGGACCCGGGGATCCCGAACTACGAGCAGTACTTC | CASSLDPGIPNYEQYF
. | TRBJ2-7 | . | TRBV7-8 | TGTGCCAGCAGCACCCGGGTGATCTACGAGCAGTACTTC | CASSTRVIYEQYF
many | TRBJ1-1 | . | TRBV21-1 | TGTGCCAGCAGCCGGCCCACTCAGGGGAGGAACACTGAAGCTTTCTTT | CASSRPTQGRNTEAFF
. | TRBJ1-1 | TRBD1 | TRBV19 | TGTGCCAGTAGTCCCCTCGGAATCCGGGACAGGCGAGTTAACGCTGAAGCTTTCTTT | CASSPLGIRDRRVNAEAFF
. | TRBJ2-3 | TRBD1 | TRBV27 | TGTGCCAGCGGACCCCACCGGACAGGGCCCACAGATACGCAGTATTTT | CASGPHRTGPTDTQYF
few | TRBJ2-7 | . | TRBV11-1 | TGTGCCAGCAGCTTAGTACGAGGGGGAGAGCAGTACTTC | CASSLVRGGEQYF
once | TRBJ2-5 | TRBD1 | TRBV18 | TGTGCCAGCTCAACCGCCGGGACAGGGGGCATGGAGACCCAGTACTTC | CASSTAGTGGMETQYF
. | TRBJ1-3 | . | TRBV6-1 | TGTGCCAGCAGTGAGGGGAGTCCTGGAAACACCATATATTTT | CASSEGSPGNTIYF
once | TRBJ1-4 | . | TRBV30 | TGTGCCTGGAGTGAAGCGCCAACTAATGAAAAACTGTTTTTT | CAWSEAPTNEKLFF
. | TRBJ1-3 | . | TRBV6-1 | TGTGCCAGCAGTGAAGGCTGGGGCCGCGGATCCGGAAACACCATATATTTT | CASSEGWGRGSGNTIYF
. | TRBJ2-3 | TRBD1 | TRBV5-1 | TGCGCCAGCAGCCTCGGACAGGGGGGGTCGTTGGCCAGCACAGATACGCAGTATTTT | CASSLGQGGSLASTDTQYF
. | TRBJ1-3 | . | TRBV6-1 | TGTGCCAGCAGTGAAGGTCGAGGCGGTGGAAACACCATATATTTT | CASSEGRGGGNTIYF
few | TRBJ2-1 | TRBD2 | TRBV4-3 | TGCGCCAGCAGCCAAGACGGCGGGGGCTCCTACAATGAGCAGTTCTTC | CASSQDGGGSYNEQFF
. | TRBJ1-1 | TRBD1 | TRBV25-1 | TGTGCCAGCAGTGGTACAGGGGGCCGGAACACTGAAGCTTTCTTT | CASSGTGGRNTEAFF
. | TRBJ2-2 | . | TRBV19 | TGTGCCAGTAGTATAGAAGGGGCGAACACCGGGGAGCTGTTTTTT | CASSIEGANTGELFF
. | TRBJ2-1 | TRBD2 | TRBV5-1 | TGCGCCAGCAGCCGGAGCGGGGGCTCCTACAATGAGCAGTTCTTC | CASSRSGGSYNEQFF
few | TRBJ1-1 | . | TRBV5-1 | TGCGCCAGCAGCTTGGAACAGGGGAACACTGAAGCTTTCTTT | CASSLEQGNTEAFF
. | TRBJ2-1 | TRBD1 | TRBV4-2 | TGTGCCAGCAGCCAAGATACGGGACAGGGCAGGTATCGAATCTTC | CASSQDTGQGRYRIF
. | TRBJ2-7 | TRBD2 | TRBV5-4 | TGTGCCAGCAGCTTGGCGGCGGGGGGGCCCTACGAGCAGTACTTC | CASSLAAGGPYEQYF
few | TRBJ2-1 | . | TRBV6-5 | TGTGCCAGCAGGCGGGCACTGAGCTCCTACAATGAGCAGTTCTTC | CASRRALSSYNEQFF
. | TRBJ2-3 | TRBD2 | TRBV7-8 | TGTGCCAGCAGCTTAGTAGGCGGGGGGTTCACAGATACGCAGTATTTT | CASSLVGGGFTDTQYF
. | TRBJ1-4 | . | TRBV5-1 | TGTGCCAGCAGCCTCCAGGGAGGGAGAGGTGAAAAACTGTTTTTT | CASSLQGGRGEKLFF